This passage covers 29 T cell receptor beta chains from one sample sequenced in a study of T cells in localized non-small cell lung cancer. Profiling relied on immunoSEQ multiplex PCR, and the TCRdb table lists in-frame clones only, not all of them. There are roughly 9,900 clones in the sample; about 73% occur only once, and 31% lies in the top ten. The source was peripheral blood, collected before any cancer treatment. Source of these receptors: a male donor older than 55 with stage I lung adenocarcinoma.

Here the CDR3 DNA reads TGCAGCGTTTTTCTGACAGGGAACTACGAGCAGTACTTC. Translated: CSVFLTGNYEQYF. The chain combines TRBV29-1 with TRBJ2-7, with 7 bases that match TRBD1. CDR3 length: 13 residues. V lost 5 bases and J lost 3; bases outside the gene matches: 7. Germline V gene lookup returns CDR1 SQVTM and CDR2 ANQGSEA.

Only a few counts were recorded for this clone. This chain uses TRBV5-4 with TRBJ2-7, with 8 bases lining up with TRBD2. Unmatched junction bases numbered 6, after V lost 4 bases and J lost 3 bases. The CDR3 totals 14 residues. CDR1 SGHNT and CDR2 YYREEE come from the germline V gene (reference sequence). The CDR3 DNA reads TGTGCCAGCAGCCCCCGGGGGGGGATCTACGAGCAGTACTTC. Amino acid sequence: CASSPRGGIYEQYF.

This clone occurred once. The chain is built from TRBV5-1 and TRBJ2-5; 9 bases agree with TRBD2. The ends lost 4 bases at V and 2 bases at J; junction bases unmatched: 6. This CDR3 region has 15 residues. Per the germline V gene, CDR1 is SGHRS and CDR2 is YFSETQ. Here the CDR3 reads CASSSNLAGQETQYF. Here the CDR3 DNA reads TGCGCCAGCAGCAGTAACCTAGCGGGGCAAGAGACCCAGTACTTC.

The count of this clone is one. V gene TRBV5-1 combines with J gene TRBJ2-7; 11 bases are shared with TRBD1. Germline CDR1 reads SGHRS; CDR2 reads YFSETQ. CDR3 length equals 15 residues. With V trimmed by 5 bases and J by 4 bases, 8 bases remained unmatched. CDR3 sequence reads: CASRTGTGGIYEQYF. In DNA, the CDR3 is TGCGCCAGCAGAACCGGGACAGGGGGGATATACGAGCAGTACTTC.

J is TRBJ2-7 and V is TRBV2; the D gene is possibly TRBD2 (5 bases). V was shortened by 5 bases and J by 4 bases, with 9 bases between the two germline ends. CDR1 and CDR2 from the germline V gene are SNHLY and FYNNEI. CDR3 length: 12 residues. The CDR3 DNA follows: TGTGCCAGCAGTCCCGAGCGGTACGAGCAGTACTTC. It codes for CASSPERYEQYF.

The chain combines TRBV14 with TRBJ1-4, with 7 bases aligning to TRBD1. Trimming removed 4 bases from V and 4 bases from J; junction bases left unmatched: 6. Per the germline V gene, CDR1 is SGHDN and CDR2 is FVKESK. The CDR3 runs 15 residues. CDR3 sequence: CASSPGGQINEKLFF. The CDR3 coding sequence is TGTGCCAGCAGCCCGGGGGGACAGATTAATGAAAAACTGTTTTTT.

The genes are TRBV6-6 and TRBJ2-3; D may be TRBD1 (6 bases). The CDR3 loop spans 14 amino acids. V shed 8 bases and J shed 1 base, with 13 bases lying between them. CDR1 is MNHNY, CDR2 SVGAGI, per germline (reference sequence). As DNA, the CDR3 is TGTGCCAGCGTAAAGGACAGCGGCACAGATACGCAGTATTTT. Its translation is CASVKDSGTDTQYF.

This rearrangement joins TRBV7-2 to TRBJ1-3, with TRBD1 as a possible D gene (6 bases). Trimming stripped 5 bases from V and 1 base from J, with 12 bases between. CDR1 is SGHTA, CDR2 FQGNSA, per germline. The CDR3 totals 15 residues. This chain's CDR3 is CASSQDSRSGNTIYF. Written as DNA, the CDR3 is TGTGCCAGCAGCCAGGACAGCCGGTCTGGAAACACCATATATTTT.

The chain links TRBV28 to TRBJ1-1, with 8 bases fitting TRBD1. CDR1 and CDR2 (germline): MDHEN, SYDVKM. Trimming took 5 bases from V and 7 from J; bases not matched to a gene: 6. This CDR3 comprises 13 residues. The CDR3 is CASSLGQVREAFF. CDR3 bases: TGTGCCAGCAGTCTGGGACAGGTGCGTGAAGCTTTCTTT. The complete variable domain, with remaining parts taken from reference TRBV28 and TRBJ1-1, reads DVKVTQSSRYLVKRTGEKVFLECVQDMDHENMFWYRQDPGLGLRLIYFSYDVKMKEKGDIPEGYSVSREKKERFSLILESASTNQTSMYLCASSLGQVREAFFGQGTRLTVV.

This CDR3 reads CASSGGTGGPLRGYTF. CDR3 nucleotides: TGTGCCAGCAGCGGGGGAACGGGCGGGCCTTTGCGTGGCTACACCTTC. The chain is built from TRBV5-5 and TRBJ1-2; possibly TRBD1 for D (5 bases). The CDR3 totals 16 residues. V shed 4 bases and J shed 7 bases, with 23 bases lying between them. Germline CDR1 reads SGHKS; CDR2 reads YYEKEE (reference sequence). Drawing the rest from reference TRBV5-5 and TRBJ1-2, the complete variable domain is DAGVTQSPTHLIKTRGQQVTLRCSPISGHKSVSWYQQVLGQGPQFIFQYYEKEERGRGNFPDRFSARQFPNYSSELNVNALLLGDSALYLCASSGGTGGPLRGYTFGSGTRLTVV.

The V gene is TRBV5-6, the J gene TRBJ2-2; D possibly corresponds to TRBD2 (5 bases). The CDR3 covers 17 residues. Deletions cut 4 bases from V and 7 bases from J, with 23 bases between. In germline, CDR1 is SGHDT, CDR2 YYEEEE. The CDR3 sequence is CASSNFWESEYGGELFF. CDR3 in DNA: TGTGCCAGCAGCAACTTTTGGGAGTCAGAGTATGGCGGGGAGCTGTTTTTT.

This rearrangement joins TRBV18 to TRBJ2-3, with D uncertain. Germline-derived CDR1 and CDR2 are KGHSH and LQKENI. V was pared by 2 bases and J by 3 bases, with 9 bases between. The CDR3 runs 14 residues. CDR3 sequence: CASSPGIETDTQYF. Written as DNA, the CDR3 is TGTGCCAGCTCACCAGGGATTGAAACAGATACGCAGTATTTT.

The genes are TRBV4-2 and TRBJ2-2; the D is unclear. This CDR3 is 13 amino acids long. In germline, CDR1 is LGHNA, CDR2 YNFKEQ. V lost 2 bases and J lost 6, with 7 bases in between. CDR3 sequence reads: CASSQTGAGELFF. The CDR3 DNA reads TGTGCCAGCAGCCAAACTGGGGCCGGGGAGCTGTTTTTT.

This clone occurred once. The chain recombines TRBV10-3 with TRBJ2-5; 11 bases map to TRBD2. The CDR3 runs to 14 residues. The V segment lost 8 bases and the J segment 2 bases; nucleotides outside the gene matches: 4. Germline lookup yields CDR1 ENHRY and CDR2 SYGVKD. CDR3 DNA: TGTGCCATCCGGGCTAGCGGGGGGCAAGAGACCCAGTACTTC. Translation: CAIRASGGQETQYF.

The CDR3 DNA reads TGTGCCAGCAGTTACCGGTCAGGGGACCACGAGCAGTACTTC. This codes for CASSYRSGDHEQYF. This chain uses TRBV6-5 with TRBJ2-7, with D possibly TRBD1 on 6 matching bases. Trimming pared 2 bases from V and 5 bases from J, leaving 13 bases between. The CDR3 runs 14 residues. In germline, CDR1 is MNHEY, CDR2 SVGAGI.

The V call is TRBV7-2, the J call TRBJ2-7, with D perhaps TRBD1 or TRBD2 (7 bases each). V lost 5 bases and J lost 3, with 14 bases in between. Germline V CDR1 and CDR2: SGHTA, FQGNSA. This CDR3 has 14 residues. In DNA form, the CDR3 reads TGTGCCAGCAGCCACCAGGGGGGGGGCTACGAGCAGTACTTC. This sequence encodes CASSHQGGGYEQYF.

In DNA, the CDR3 is TGTGCCAGTAGTACCAGACAGAACTTAAAGACTGAAGCTTTCTTT. Translated: CASSTRQNLKTEAFF. This chain links TRBV19 with TRBJ1-1, with TRBD1 as a possible D gene (5 bases). V lost 4 bases to trimming and J lost 5 bases, with 17 bases between them. Germline CDR1 reads LNHDA; CDR2 reads SQIVND (reference sequence). The CDR3 is 15 residues long. Drawing the rest from reference TRBV19 and TRBJ1-1, the complete variable domain is DGGITQSPKYLFRKEGQNVTLSCEQNLNHDAMYWYRQDPGQGLRLIYYSQIVNDFQKGDIAEGYSVSREKKESFPLTVTSAQKNPTAFYLCASSTRQNLKTEAFFGQGTRLTVV.

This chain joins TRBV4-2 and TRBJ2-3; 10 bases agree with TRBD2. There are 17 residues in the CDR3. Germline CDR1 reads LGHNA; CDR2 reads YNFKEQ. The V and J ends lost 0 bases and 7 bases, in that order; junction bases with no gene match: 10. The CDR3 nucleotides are TGTGCCAGCAGCCAAGATCTAGCGGGGGAGATGAGAAATACGCAGTATTTT. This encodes CASSQDLAGEMRNTQYF.

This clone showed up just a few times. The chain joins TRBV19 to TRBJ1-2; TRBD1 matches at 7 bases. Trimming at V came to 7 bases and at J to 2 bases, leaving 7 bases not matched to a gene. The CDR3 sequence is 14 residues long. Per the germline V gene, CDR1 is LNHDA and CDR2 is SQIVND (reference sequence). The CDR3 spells CASTSRGRNYGYTF. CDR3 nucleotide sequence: TGTGCCAGTACGAGCAGGGGGAGAAACTATGGCTACACCTTC.

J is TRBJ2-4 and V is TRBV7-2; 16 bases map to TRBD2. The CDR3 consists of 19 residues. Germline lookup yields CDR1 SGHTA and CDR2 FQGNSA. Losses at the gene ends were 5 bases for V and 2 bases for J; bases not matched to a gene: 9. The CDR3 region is CASSGTSGGASPTKNIQYF. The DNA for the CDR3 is TGTGCCAGCAGCGGGACTAGCGGGGGGGCTTCTCCGACCAAAAACATTCAGTACTTC.

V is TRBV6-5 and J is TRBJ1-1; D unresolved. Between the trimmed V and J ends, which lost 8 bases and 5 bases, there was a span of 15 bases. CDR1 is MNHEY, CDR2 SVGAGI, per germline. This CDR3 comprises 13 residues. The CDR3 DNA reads TGTGCCAGCTGTCGGGGAGCGGGGACTGAAGCTTTCTTT. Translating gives CASCRGAGTEAFF.

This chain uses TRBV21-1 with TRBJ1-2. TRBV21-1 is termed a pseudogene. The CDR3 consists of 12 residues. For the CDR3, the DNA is TGTGCCAGCAGCGGGAGGGACTATGGCTACACCTTC. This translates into CASSGRDYGYTF.

CDR3 nucleotides: TGTGCCAGCCTCAACCGGGGGGCGAGCGAAAAACTGTTTTTT. It encodes CASLNRGASEKLFF. The V call is TRBV7-2, the J call TRBJ1-4; a possible D gene is TRBD1 (6 bases). V was shortened by 8 bases and J by 8 bases, with 18 bases between the two germline ends. Germline V CDR1 and CDR2: SGHTA, FQGNSA. This CDR3 has 14 residues.

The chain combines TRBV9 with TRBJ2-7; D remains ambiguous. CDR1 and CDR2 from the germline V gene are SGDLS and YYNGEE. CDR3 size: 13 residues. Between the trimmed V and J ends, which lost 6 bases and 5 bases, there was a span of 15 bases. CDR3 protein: CASNHSSWDEQYF. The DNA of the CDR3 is TGTGCCAGCAACCACAGCAGTTGGGACGAGCAGTACTTC.

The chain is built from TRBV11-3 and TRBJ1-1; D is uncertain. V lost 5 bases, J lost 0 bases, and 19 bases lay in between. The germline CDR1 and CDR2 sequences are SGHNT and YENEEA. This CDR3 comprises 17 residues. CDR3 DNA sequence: TGTGCCAGCAGCAATAACCGACAACAGCCAATGAACACTGAAGCTTTCTTT. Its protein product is CASSNNRQQPMNTEAFF.

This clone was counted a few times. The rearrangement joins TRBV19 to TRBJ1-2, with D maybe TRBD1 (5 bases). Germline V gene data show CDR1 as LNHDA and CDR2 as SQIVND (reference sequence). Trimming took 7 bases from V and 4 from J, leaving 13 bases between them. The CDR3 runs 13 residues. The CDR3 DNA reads TGTGCCAGTAAGGGGTTTCGAAGCTATGGCTACACCTTC. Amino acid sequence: CASKGFRSYGYTF.

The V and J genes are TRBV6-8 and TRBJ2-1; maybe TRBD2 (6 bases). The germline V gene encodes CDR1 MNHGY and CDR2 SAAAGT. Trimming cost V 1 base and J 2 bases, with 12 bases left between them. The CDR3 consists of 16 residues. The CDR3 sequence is CASSYFDGGTYNEQFF. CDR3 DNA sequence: TGTGCCAGCAGTTACTTCGATGGCGGGACCTACAATGAGCAGTTCTTC.

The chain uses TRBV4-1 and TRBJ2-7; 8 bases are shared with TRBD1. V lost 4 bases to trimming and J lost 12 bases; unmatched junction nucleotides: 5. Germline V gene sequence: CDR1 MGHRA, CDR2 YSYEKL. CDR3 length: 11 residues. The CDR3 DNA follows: TGCGCCAGCAGCCGGGACAGGCGGTTGTACTTC. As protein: CASSRDRRLYF.

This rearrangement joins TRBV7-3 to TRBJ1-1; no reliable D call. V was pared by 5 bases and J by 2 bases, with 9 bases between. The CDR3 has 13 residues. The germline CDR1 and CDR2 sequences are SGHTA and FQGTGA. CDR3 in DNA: TGTGCCAGCAGCCCCGGTCGAAACACTGAAGCTTTCTTT. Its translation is CASSPGRNTEAFF.